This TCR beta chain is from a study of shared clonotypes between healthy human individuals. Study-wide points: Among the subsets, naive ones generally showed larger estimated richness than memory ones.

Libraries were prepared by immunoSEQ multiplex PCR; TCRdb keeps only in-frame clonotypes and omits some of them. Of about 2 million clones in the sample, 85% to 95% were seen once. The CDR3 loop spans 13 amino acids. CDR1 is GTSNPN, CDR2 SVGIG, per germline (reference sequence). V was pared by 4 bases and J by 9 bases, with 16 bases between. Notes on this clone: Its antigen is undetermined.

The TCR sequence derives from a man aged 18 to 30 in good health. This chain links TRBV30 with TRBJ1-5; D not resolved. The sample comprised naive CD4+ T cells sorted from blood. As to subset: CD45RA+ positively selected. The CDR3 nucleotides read TGTGCCTGGACCTCCGGACTCCAGCGGCCCCAGCATTTT. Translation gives CAWTSGLQRPQHF.